This passage covers 24 T cell receptor beta chains from one sample sequenced in a study of T cell repertoires in cytomegalovirus infection. MiXCR, run by TCRdb on the reads, gives a single entry per CDR3 protein. This sample has 510,000 or so distinct CDR3 sequences, with approximately 25% found just once. Sequenced input: PBMCs. The receptors shown here come from a human donor in good health (CMV status not recorded). Some clones in this sample may be carry-over from other donors' samples.

This clonotype was seen more than once but under ten times. The gene calls are TRBV6-5 and TRBJ2-1; no definite D call. Trimming pared 4 bases from V and 8 bases from J, leaving 12 bases between. Germline CDR1 is MNHEY and CDR2 is SVGAGI. The CDR3 has 13 residues. CDR3 region: CASSSSLNDEQFF. The CDR3 DNA is TGTGCCAGCAGTTCGTCCCTGAATGATGAGCAGTTCTTC.

Comment on this clonotype: A read error may be the cause here, since a much bigger clone is one base away. This sequence joins TRBV5-3 and TRBJ2-1; 10 bases fit TRBD2. TRBV5-3 is flagged as an ORF with uncertain function. The CDR3 has 15 amino acids. The CDR3 DNA reads TGTGCCAGCAGCTTCCGACTAGCGGGTAACAATGAGCGGTTCTTC. Its translation: CASSFRLAGNNERFF.

CDR3 sequence reads: CSARDGQLTGELFF. The CDR3 bases are TGCAGTGCTAGAGACGGACAGCTCACCGGGGAGCTGTTTTTT. The V and J genes are TRBV20-1 and TRBJ2-2, with D possibly TRBD1 on 6 matching bases. There are 14 residues in the CDR3. Between the trimmed V and J ends, which lost 0 bases and 4 bases, there was a span of 9 bases. Germline CDR1 reads DFQATT; CDR2 reads SNEGSKA (reference sequence).

This chain links TRBV12-3 or TRBV12-4 with TRBJ1-1, with 12 bases fitting TRBD1. The CDR3 is 15 amino acids. Losses at the gene ends were 2 bases for V and 6 bases for J; bases not matched to a gene: 4. Here the CDR3 DNA reads TGTGCCAGCAGTTTAAGGGGACAGGGGGCCGCTGAAGCTTTCTTT. This sequence encodes CASSLRGQGAAEAFF.

This sequence joins TRBV5-1 and TRBJ2-5, with D possibly TRBD2 on 6 matching bases. The CDR3 has 15 residues. Germline loops: CDR1 SGHRS, CDR2 YFSETQ. V was pared by 4 bases and J by 5 bases, with 18 bases between. The CDR3 nucleotides are TGCGCCAGCAGCACTGGACGGATGGAGGGGGAGACCCAGTACTTC. Its protein product is CASSTGRMEGETQYF.

This chain links TRBV12-3 or TRBV12-4 with TRBJ1-2, with TRBD1 matching 11 bases. This CDR3 is 16 amino acids long. V shed 5 bases, J shed 4 bases, and the junction held 9 bases outside the gene matches. The CDR3 spells CASSPDRGRSLYGYTF. The CDR3 bases are TGTGCCAGCAGTCCGGACAGGGGGCGATCACTCTATGGCTACACCTTC.

This clonotype was picked up many times. This chain uses TRBV7-2 with TRBJ2-5; tentative D call: TRBD1 (6 bases). Germline V gives CDR1 SGHTA, CDR2 FQGNSA. The CDR3 consists of 14 residues. V lost 5 bases, J lost 4 bases, and 14 bases lay in between. CDR3 DNA: TGTGCCAGCAGCCGAGGACAGTCCCCAGAGACCCAGTACTTC. Its protein product is CASSRGQSPETQYF. The variable domain in full, completed from reference TRBV7-2 and TRBJ2-5, reads GAGVSQSPSNKVTEKGKDVELRCDPISGHTALYWYRQSLGQGLEFLIYFQGNSAPDKSGLPSDRFSAERTGGSVSTLTIQRTQQEDSAVYLCASSRGQSPETQYFGPGTRLLVL.

This clonotype appeared many times. The chain links TRBV7-2 to TRBJ2-5; D is unresolved. This CDR3 has 13 residues. Germline CDR1 is SGHTA and CDR2 is FQGNSA. V lost 8 bases, J lost 1 base, and 11 bases lay in between. The CDR3 is CASGIPAQETQYF. The CDR3 DNA reads as TGTGCCAGCGGAATACCGGCCCAAGAGACCCAGTACTTC.

The chain couples TRBV28 to TRBJ1-4; 7 positions agree with TRBD1. The germline CDR1 and CDR2 sequences are MDHEN and SYDVKM. There are 15 residues in the CDR3. V lost 7 bases and J lost 8; bases outside the gene matches: 13. The CDR3 nucleotides are TGTGCCAGCACTCCTCAGGGGGGAGAGAGAGAAAAACTGTTTTTT. The encoded protein is CASTPQGGEREKLFF.

In its sample, this clonotype was seen many times. The chain is built from TRBV6-2 or TRBV6-3 and TRBJ2-2; 11 nucleotides agree with TRBD2. The CDR3 spans 15 residues. Germline-derived CDR1 and CDR2 are MNHEY and SVGEGT. J was trimmed by 1 base and V by 5 bases; bases with no gene match: 0. CDR3 coding DNA: TGTGCCAGCAGTGGGACTAGCGGGAACACCGGGGAGCTGTTTTTT. Translation: CASSGTSGNTGELFF.

There are many counts of this clonotype. The CDR3: CAKQGLGINEQFF. DNA of the CDR3: TGTGCTAAACAGGGTCTAGGAATCAATGAGCAGTTCTTC. The gene calls are TRBV7-7 and TRBJ2-1; D perhaps matches TRBD1 (6 bases). The germline CDR1 and CDR2 sequences are SSHAT and FNYEAQ (reference sequence). The CDR3 covers 13 residues.

The V call is TRBV3-1, the J call TRBJ2-3, with TRBD2 matching over 7 bases. This CDR3 is built from 16 residues. Per the germline V gene, CDR1 is LGHDT and CDR2 is YNNKEL (reference sequence). V lost 0 bases to trimming and J lost 2 bases; unmatched junction nucleotides: 5. DNA of the CDR3: TGTGCCAGCAGCCAAGAGGCTAGCGGATACACAGATACGCAGTATTTT. Amino acids: CASSQEASGYTDTQYF.

In its sample, this clonotype was seen many times. This sequence joins TRBV7-8 and TRBJ2-1, with D perhaps matching TRBD1 (5 bases). V gave up 5 bases and J gave up 4 bases, with 18 bases separating them. Germline CDR1 and CDR2: SGHVS and FQNEAQ. There are 16 residues in the CDR3. The CDR3 DNA reads as TGTGCCAGCAGCCTCCGTGGAGACAGTTTATACAATGAGCAGTTCTTC. Translation: CASSLRGDSLYNEQFF. The full variable domain, in which reference TRBV7-8 and TRBJ2-1 provide the parts outside the CDR3, is GAGVSQSPRYKVAKRGQDVALRCDPISGHVSLFWYQQALGQGPEFLTYFQNEAQLDKSGLPSDRFFAERPEGSVSTLKIQRTQQEDSAVYLCASSLRGDSLYNEQFFGPGTRLTVL.

V and J are TRBV19 and TRBJ1-2; possibly TRBD1 for D (5 bases). This CDR3 region has 15 residues. CDR1 is LNHDA and CDR2 is SQIVND in the germline V gene (reference sequence). The V end lost 8 bases, the J end lost 6 bases, and 22 bases lay between the germline ends. In DNA form, the CDR3 reads TGTGCCAGTCGACGGGTCCTGGGGGGGACGGATGGCTACACCTTC. Translation gives CASRRVLGGTDGYTF.

The chain combines TRBV18 with TRBJ2-7, with D possibly TRBD2 on 5 matching bases. Germline-derived CDR1 and CDR2 are KGHSH and LQKENI. V was clipped by 6 bases and J by 4 bases, with 19 bases between them. This CDR3 contains 15 residues. The CDR3 bases are TGTGCCAGCTCCCCTCCGGCCGGGATGGGGTACGAGCAGTACTTC. Translating gives CASSPPAGMGYEQYF.

This clonotype has just a few counts. The CDR3 bases are TGCGCCAGCAGTAACGCTTTATCCTCCTACGAGCAGTACTTC. It yields the protein CASSNALSSYEQYF. This chain connects TRBV5-1 to TRBJ2-7; D remains ambiguous. This CDR3 has 14 amino acids. Germline-derived CDR1 and CDR2 are SGHRS and YFSETQ. The ends were cut back, 5 bases at V and 0 bases at J, with 12 bases in the middle. The full variable domain, its missing parts supplied by reference TRBV5-1 and TRBJ2-7, is KAGVTQTPRYLIKTRGQQVTLSCSPISGHRSVSWYQQTPGQGLQFLFEYFSETQRNKGNFPGRFSGRQFSNSRSEMNVSTLELGDSALYLCASSNALSSYEQYFGPGTRLTVT.

The V call is TRBV19, the J call TRBJ1-5; a weak D match, TRBD1 (6 bases). V was pared by 7 bases and J by 5 bases, with 12 bases between. The CDR3 consists of 13 residues. Per the germline V gene, CDR1 is LNHDA and CDR2 is SQIVND (reference sequence). Here the CDR3 reads CASNTRTDQPQHF. CDR3 bases: TGTGCCAGTAACACAAGGACAGATCAGCCCCAGCATTTT. Combining the CDR3 with reference TRBV19 and TRBJ1-5 gives the whole variable domain DGGITQSPKYLFRKEGQNVTLSCEQNLNHDAMYWYRQDPGQGLRLIYYSQIVNDFQKGDIAEGYSVSREKKESFPLTVTSAQKNPTAFYLCASNTRTDQPQHFGDGTRLSIL.

This clonotype was observed at least ten times. The V and J genes are TRBV7-2 and TRBJ2-7; D is unclear. V gave up 1 base and J gave up 0 bases, with 10 bases separating them. Germline assignment: CDR1 SGHTA and CDR2 FQGNSA. The CDR3 extends over 15 amino acids. CDR3 amino acids: CASSLVPESSYEQYF. The DNA for the CDR3 is TGTGCCAGCAGCTTAGTTCCAGAGAGCTCCTACGAGCAGTACTTC.

This rearrangement joins TRBV20-1 to TRBJ2-5; 8 bases agree with TRBD1. There are 13 residues in the CDR3. In germline, CDR1 is DFQATT, CDR2 SNEGSKA (reference sequence). The V gene end was trimmed by 6 bases and the J gene end by 2 bases; junction bases not matched to a gene: 5. CDR3: CSATYRGQETQYF. The CDR3 DNA sequence: TGCAGTGCCACATACAGGGGGCAAGAGACCCAGTACTTC.

Comment on this clonotype: A single base separates this from a much larger clone, so it may be a read error. The chain joins TRBV7-9 to TRBJ1-2, with unresolved D. The V and J ends lost 4 bases and 4 bases respectively, with 16 bases between them. The CDR3 loop spans 15 amino acids. Germline lookup yields CDR1 SEHNR and CDR2 FQNEAQ (reference sequence). The CDR3 nucleotides are TGTGCCAGCAGCTCGATGACCGTCCGGGGCTATGGCTACACCTTC. This sequence encodes CASSSMTVRGYGYTF.

This clonotype has more than one count but fewer than ten. V gene TRBV7-2 combines with J gene TRBJ2-7; no firm D call. The germline V and J ends were trimmed by 1 base and 3 bases, with 10 bases remaining between them. CDR1 and CDR2 from the germline V gene are SGHTA and FQGNSA. The CDR3 covers 14 residues. The CDR3 DNA sequence: TGTGCCAGCAGCTTAGGGACCTACAACTACGAGCAGTACTTC. It codes for CASSLGTYNYEQYF.

This clonotype came up a few times. The chain has TRBV7-9 and TRBJ2-1; TRBD1 is a possible D gene (6 bases). Germline values: CDR1 SEHNR, CDR2 FQNEAQ (reference sequence). CDR3 length: 13 amino acids. Between the trimmed V and J ends, which lost 3 bases and 8 bases, there was a span of 11 bases. As DNA, the CDR3 is TGTGCCAGCAGCTTGCAGGGGATAGATGAGCAGTTCTTC. Its translation: CASSLQGIDEQFF.

This clonotype was recorded a few times. The chain has TRBV27 and TRBJ2-5, with D perhaps TRBD1 (5 bases). Per the germline V gene, CDR1 is MNHEY and CDR2 is SMNVEV (reference sequence). The CDR3 totals 15 residues. Deletions cut 2 bases from V and 4 bases from J, with 14 bases between. Here the CDR3 reads CASSLISGSAETQYF. In DNA, the CDR3 is TGTGCCAGCAGTTTAATCTCAGGGTCTGCAGAGACCCAGTACTTC.

The sample holds a few counts of this clonotype. The chain employs TRBV27 and TRBJ2-1; the D call may be TRBD1 or TRBD2 (5 bases each). CDR1 and CDR2 (germline): MNHEY, SMNVEV (reference sequence). CDR3 length: 12 amino acids. V gave up 3 bases and J gave up 7 bases, with 7 bases separating them. This CDR3 is CASSFWGNEQFF. CDR3 coding DNA: TGTGCCAGCAGTTTCTGGGGGAATGAGCAGTTCTTC.